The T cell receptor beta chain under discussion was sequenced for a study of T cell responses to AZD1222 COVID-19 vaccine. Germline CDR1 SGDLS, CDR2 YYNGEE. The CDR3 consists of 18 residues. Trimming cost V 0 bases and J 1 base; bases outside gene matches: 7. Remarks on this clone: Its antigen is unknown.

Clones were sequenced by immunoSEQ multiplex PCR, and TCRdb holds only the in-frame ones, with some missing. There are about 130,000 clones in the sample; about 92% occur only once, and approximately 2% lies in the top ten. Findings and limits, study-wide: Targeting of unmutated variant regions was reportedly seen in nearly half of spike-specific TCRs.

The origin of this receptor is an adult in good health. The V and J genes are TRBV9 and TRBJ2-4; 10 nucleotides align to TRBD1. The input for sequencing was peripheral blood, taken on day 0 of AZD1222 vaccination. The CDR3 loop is CASSVGDRGELAKNIQYF. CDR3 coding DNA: TGTGCCAGCAGCGTAGGGGACAGGGGTGAATTGGCCAAAAACATTCAGTACTTC.